The 8 T cell receptor beta chains listed next were all sequenced from one sample in a study of graft-versus-host responses after intestinal transplantation. The antigens of these receptors remain unknown. Sequencing was performed with immunoSEQ multiplex PCR; in TCRdb, only in-frame clones are kept and a portion is missing. The sample contains tens of thousands of clones, 70% to 90% of which appear only once. Specimen: unstimulated CD8+ T cells sorted from spleen or lymph node cells, collected before intestinal transplant. The source is a human donor who received an intestinal transplant.

The chain couples TRBV5-1 to TRBJ1-1; 7 bases match TRBD1. The length of the CDR3 is 15 residues. Germline V gene data show CDR1 as SGHRS and CDR2 as YFSETQ. With V trimmed by 5 bases and J by 5 bases, 12 bases remained unmatched. CDR3 residues: CASSPLQGLDTEAFF. The CDR3 region has the DNA TGCGCCAGCAGTCCTTTACAGGGGCTTGATACTGAAGCTTTCTTT.

The chain combines TRBV6-1 with TRBJ1-5, with a weak D call TRBD1 (5 bases). The V and J ends lost 7 bases and 2 bases respectively, with 12 bases between them. CDR3 size: 14 residues. Germline V CDR1 and CDR2: MNHNS, SASEGT. CDR3 nucleotides: TGTGCCAGCACCGACGGGGGAGGCAATCAGCCCCAGCATTTT. Translating gives CASTDGGGNQPQHF.

The chain joins TRBV11-2 to TRBJ1-2, with unresolved D. CDR1 and CDR2 from the germline V gene are SGHAT and FQNNGV. The CDR3 sequence is 16 residues long. Trimming cost V 5 bases and J 1 base, with 17 bases left between them. This CDR3 is CASSRDGRRGNYGYTF. CDR3 coding DNA: TGTGCCAGCAGCCGAGACGGACGACGGGGTAACTATGGCTACACCTTC. Full variable domain (rest looked up from reference TRBV11-2 and TRBJ1-2): EAGVAQSPRYKIIEKRQSVAFWCNPISGHATLYWYQQILGQGPKLLIQFQNNGVVDDSQLPKDRFSAERLKGVDSTLKIQPAKLEDSAVYLCASSRDGRRGNYGYTFGSGTRLTVV.

The V and J genes are TRBV5-6 and TRBJ2-1; 9 bases are shared with TRBD1. With V trimmed by 3 bases and J by 5 bases, 6 bases remained unmatched. The CDR3 contains 15 residues. CDR1 and CDR2 from the germline V gene are SGHDT and YYEEEE. As DNA, the CDR3 is TGTGCCAGCAGCTCACAGGGGGCCCACCACAATGAGCAGTTCTTC. This sequence encodes CASSSQGAHHNEQFF.

The genes are TRBV27 and TRBJ1-5; 7 bases are shared with TRBD1. This CDR3 contains 15 residues. The germline V gene has CDR1 MNHEY and CDR2 SMNVEV (reference sequence). V was pared by 0 bases and J by 7 bases, with 6 bases of the junction left unmatched. The CDR3 loop is CASSLSATGLQPQHF. CDR3 in DNA: TGTGCCAGCAGTTTATCTGCGACAGGGCTGCAGCCCCAGCATTTT.

The rearrangement uses TRBV6-6 and TRBJ1-4, with a possible D match to TRBD1 (5 bases). The germline CDR1 and CDR2 sequences are MNHNY and SVGAGI (reference sequence). The CDR3 loop spans 16 amino acids. The germline V and J ends were trimmed by 2 bases and 12 bases, with 22 bases remaining between them. The CDR3 DNA is TGTGCCAGCAGTTACCCCCCGGGAGGGGCCCCGTCGGAACTGTTTTTT. It translates to CASSYPPGGAPSELFF.

This clone has a handful of counts. The chain has TRBV7-9 and TRBJ2-7, with D possibly being TRBD1 (6 bases). The ends were cut back, 3 bases at V and 3 bases at J, with 12 bases in the middle. Looked up from germline, CDR1 is SEHNR and CDR2 is FQNEAQ (reference sequence). The CDR3 runs to 14 residues. CDR3 sequence: CASSFGQLYYEQYF. The CDR3 bases are TGTGCCAGCAGCTTTGGACAGCTGTACTACGAGCAGTACTTC. Using reference TRBV7-9 and TRBJ2-7 for the parts outside the CDR3, the full variable domain is DTGVSQNPRHKITKRGQNVTFRCDPISEHNRLYWYRQTLGQGPEFLTYFQNEAQLEKSRLLSDRFSAERPKGSFSTLEIQRTEQGDSAMYLCASSFGQLYYEQYFGPGTRLTVT.

J is TRBJ1-5 and V is TRBV5-5; possible D gene TRBD1, 5 bases. This CDR3 contains 15 residues. Germline loops: CDR1 SGHKS, CDR2 YYEKEE (reference sequence). With 3 bases removed from V and 10 bases from J, the gap between germline ends came to 20 bases. The DNA of the CDR3 is TGTGCCAGCAGCTCAGACCCGGGACTTATCGGACCCCAGCATTTT. Translating gives CASSSDPGLIGPQHF.